Presented here are 30 T cell receptor beta chains from one specimen sequenced in a study of blood T cell repertoires in COVID-19 (TCRdb year 2020). Libraries were built with the immunoSEQ multiplex PCR assay. Here the immuneACCESS table is served through TCRdb, limited to in-frame sequences with V and J called. Missing clones are a known gap in these copies; in checked studies unresolved V genes cover under half, and the rest lacks a known reason. For this sample there are some 89,000 clones; approximately 90% appear just once. The top ten clones comprise less than 2% of the sample. Sequenced: peripheral blood. Receptor source: a man aged 55-75 years with acute or convalescent COVID-19.

V and J are TRBV5-4 and TRBJ2-3, with 7 bases matching TRBD2. This CDR3 is built from 14 residues. With 4 bases clipped from V and 1 base from J, the junction kept 3 bases outside the gene matches. The germline V gene encodes CDR1 SGHNT and CDR2 YYREEE (reference sequence). CDR3 amino acids: CASSAGLGTDTQYF. In DNA form, the CDR3 reads TGTGCCAGCAGCGCTGGACTAGGCACAGATACGCAGTATTTT.

The genes are TRBV18 and TRBJ1-1; TRBD1 matches at 9 bases. The CDR3 has 15 amino acids. Trimming removed 3 bases from V and 13 bases from J; junction bases left unmatched: 15. CDR1 and CDR2 from the germline V gene are KGHSH and LQKENI. This CDR3 is CASSPSAGQGRLDFF. CDR3 in DNA: TGTGCCAGCTCACCCAGTGCGGGACAGGGTAGGTTGGATTTCTTT.

This chain links TRBV6-5 with TRBJ1-1; 7 nucleotides align to TRBD1. Per the germline V gene, CDR1 is MNHEY and CDR2 is SVGAGI. The CDR3 contains 14 residues. With V trimmed by 7 bases and J by 1 base, 6 bases remained unmatched. The CDR3 DNA reads as TGTGCCAGCAAGGGCCGGGACAGGAACACTGAAGCTTTCTTT. It encodes CASKGRDRNTEAFF.

The CDR3 loop is CASSGTGNQPQHF. Written as DNA, the CDR3 is TGTGCCAGCAGCGGGACAGGCAATCAGCCCCAGCATTTT. The chain combines TRBV3-1 (or the pseudogene TRBV3-2) with TRBJ1-5; 7 nucleotides line up with TRBD1. The CDR3 runs 13 residues. CDR1 is LGHDT, CDR2 YNNKEL, per germline (reference sequence). Trimming cost V 5 bases and J 2 bases; bases outside gene matches: 0.

V and J are TRBV4-1 and TRBJ1-5; 9 bases fit TRBD1. Germline V gene data show CDR1 as MGHRA and CDR2 as YSYEKL. The CDR3 is 15 residues long. V lost 0 bases, J lost 7 bases, and 4 bases stayed unmatched. CDR3 sequence (DNA): TGCGCCAGCAGCCAAGATGGGACAGGGAAACAGCCCCAGCATTTT. Translation gives CASSQDGTGKQPQHF.

The J gene is TRBJ1-2, the V gene TRBV27, with a possible D match to TRBD1 (6 bases). With 6 bases removed from V and 8 bases from J, the gap between germline ends came to 16 bases. The CDR3 length is 13 residues. Per the germline V gene, CDR1 is MNHEY and CDR2 is SMNVEV (reference sequence). This chain's CDR3 is CASSPGALRGYTF. The CDR3 DNA follows: TGTGCCAGCAGCCCAGGGGCACTCAGAGGCTACACCTTC.

The CDR3 nucleotides are TGTGCCGGCGGACAGGGGAATTCACCCCTCCACTTT. Protein product: CAGGQGNSPLHF. The chain joins TRBV7-9 to TRBJ1-6; 9 bases agree with TRBD1. J lost 7 bases, V lost 11 bases, and 3 bases had no gene match. Germline CDR1 and CDR2: SEHNR and FQNEAQ (reference sequence). The CDR3 runs 12 residues.

V gene TRBV4-2 combines with J gene TRBJ1-5, with 7 bases matching TRBD1. CDR3 length: 15 residues. After removal of 1 base from V and 4 bases from J, the junction contained 4 bases not matched to a gene. Germline CDR1 reads LGHNA; CDR2 reads YNFKEQ. The CDR3 loop reads CASSQASTGNQPQHF. The DNA for the CDR3 is TGTGCCAGCAGCCAAGCCTCGACAGGGAATCAGCCCCAGCATTTT.

This sequence joins TRBV12-5 and TRBJ2-3; 10 bases line up with TRBD2. The J segment lost 2 bases and the V segment lost 1 base, leaving 3 bases of the junction unmatched. This CDR3 region has 16 residues. The V gene's germline CDR1 is LGHNT and CDR2 FRNRAP. The CDR3 sequence: CASGLGAGGFTDTQYF. The DNA for the CDR3 is TGTGCTAGTGGTTTGGGAGCGGGGGGGTTCACAGATACGCAGTATTTT.

The V gene is TRBV27, the J gene TRBJ1-2, with TRBD1 as a possible D gene (5 bases). Germline CDR1 reads MNHEY; CDR2 reads SMNVEV (reference sequence). The CDR3 contains 15 residues. Trimming cost V 8 bases and J 1 base, with 17 bases left between them. The chain's CDR3 is CASSGADNFNYGYTF. Written as DNA, the CDR3 is TGTGCCAGCTCCGGCGCGGACAACTTTAACTATGGCTACACCTTC.

The chain links TRBV7-9 to TRBJ1-6, with 10 bases fitting TRBD1. The germline V gene has CDR1 SEHNR and CDR2 FQNEAQ (reference sequence). V was pared by 5 bases and J by 8 bases, with 9 bases of the junction left unmatched. This CDR3 is 16 amino acids long. CDR3 protein: CASSPSRDRGYSPLHF. The DNA of the CDR3 is TGTGCCAGCAGCCCCAGCCGGGACAGGGGTTATTCACCCCTCCACTTT.

Points on this clone: Other DNA sequences of this sample code for an identical CDR3. The rearrangement joins TRBV24-1 to TRBJ2-3; TRBD2 matches 8 bases. Germline V gives CDR1 KGHDR, CDR2 SFDVKD. The CDR3 sequence is 16 residues long. The ends lost 2 bases at V and 3 bases at J; junction bases unmatched: 6. DNA for the CDR3: TGTGCCACCAGTGATTCGACTAGCGTTGGGACAGATACGCAGTATTTT. This translates into CATSDSTSVGTDTQYF.

The chain carries TRBV7-9 and TRBJ1-5; perhaps TRBD1 as D (5 bases). V dropped 3 bases and J dropped 7 bases, with 10 bases sitting between them. This CDR3 has 13 residues. The germline V gene has CDR1 SEHNR and CDR2 FQNEAQ (reference sequence). Here the CDR3 reads CASSFDRRQPQHF. CDR3 coding DNA: TGTGCCAGCAGCTTCGACAGACGGCAGCCCCAGCATTTT.

The rearrangement links TRBV5-4 to TRBJ2-2, with 10 bases lining up with TRBD2. Looked up from germline, CDR1 is SGHNT and CDR2 is YYREEE (reference sequence). The CDR3 consists of 16 residues. J gave up 2 bases and V 0 bases, and 1 base lay outside the gene matches. Written as DNA, the CDR3 is TGTGCCAGCAGCTTGGGACTAGCGGGTAACACCGGGGAGCTGTTTTTT. It encodes CASSLGLAGNTGELFF.

The chain joins TRBV6-2 or TRBV6-3 to TRBJ2-7; no clear D gene. The V end lost 2 bases, the J end lost 0 bases, and 8 bases lay between the germline ends. Germline V CDR1 and CDR2: MNHEY, SVGEGT. CDR3 length equals 14 residues. The CDR3 region is CASSYGRASYEQYV. CDR3 nucleotide sequence: TGTGCCAGCAGTTACGGGCGTGCCTCCTACGAGCAGTACGTC.

The rearrangement links TRBV18 to TRBJ2-7; D is undetermined. Looked up from germline, CDR1 is KGHSH and CDR2 is LQKENI. The CDR3 has 12 amino acids. Between the trimmed V and J ends, which lost 3 bases and 6 bases, there was a span of 9 bases. CDR3 DNA: TGTGCCAGCTCACCCATATCCGGCGAGCAGTACGTC. It codes for CASSPISGEQYV.

J is TRBJ1-2 and V is TRBV29-1; 8 bases map to TRBD1. Germline V gene lookup returns CDR1 SQVTM and CDR2 ANQGSEA. V shed 7 bases, J shed 4 bases, and the junction held 11 bases outside the gene matches. The CDR3 extends over 14 amino acids. CDR3 protein: CSASPGTGSYGYTF. The CDR3 DNA sequence: TGCAGCGCTAGTCCCGGGACAGGATCCTATGGCTACACCTTC.

This chain links TRBV18 with TRBJ2-3; 8 nucleotides align to TRBD2. Germline CDR1 KGHSH, CDR2 LQKENI. The CDR3 consists of 16 residues. V gave up 3 bases and J gave up 5 bases; unmatched junction bases: 10. Written as DNA, the CDR3 is TGTGCCAGCTCACCTGAGAGGCGGGGGGTAGGAGATACGCAGTATTTT. Its translation is CASSPERRGVGDTQYF.

This chain connects TRBV19 to TRBJ1-6, with D maybe TRBD1 (6 bases). Germline V CDR1 and CDR2: LNHDA, SQIVND (reference sequence). Trimming left V 6 bases short and J 10 bases short, with 19 bases between. This CDR3 has 15 amino acids. CDR3 in amino acids: CASSPSSRGYSPLHF. Here the CDR3 DNA reads TGTGCCAGTAGCCCTTCGTCCAGGGGATACTCACCCCTCCACTTT.

This clone has only one observation. The rearrangement joins TRBV2 to TRBJ1-1; D ambiguous. Trimming left V 1 base short and J 9 bases short, with 12 bases between. CDR3 length equals 13 residues. Germline V gene sequence: CDR1 SNHLY, CDR2 FYNNEI. CDR3: CASSEGPRPKAFF. The CDR3 DNA follows: TGTGCCAGCAGTGAAGGCCCTAGGCCCAAAGCTTTCTTT.

V gene TRBV30 combines with J gene TRBJ1-5, with D perhaps matching TRBD1 (6 bases). This CDR3 contains 13 residues. V was pared by 2 bases and J by 6 bases, with 11 bases between. Germline CDR1 is GTSNPN and CDR2 is SVGIG (reference sequence). This chain's CDR3 is CAWSSGGGQPQHF. In DNA form, the CDR3 reads TGTGCCTGGAGTTCGGGGGGCGGTCAGCCCCAGCATTTT.

The chain links TRBV5-1 to TRBJ1-2, with TRBD1 as a possible D gene (5 bases). Trimming took 4 bases from V and 2 from J, leaving 9 bases between them. The germline gives CDR1 SGHRS, CDR2 YFSETQ. The CDR3 extends over 13 amino acids. DNA for the CDR3: TGCGCCAGCAGCCCGACAGAGAACTATGGCTACACCTTC. Translating gives CASSPTENYGYTF. The variable domain in full, completed from reference TRBV5-1 and TRBJ1-2, reads KAGVTQTPRYLIKTRGQQVTLSCSPISGHRSVSWYQQTPGQGLQFLFEYFSETQRNKGNFPGRFSGRQFSNSRSEMNVSTLELGDSALYLCASSPTENYGYTFGSGTRLTVV.

V gene TRBV7-2 combines with J gene TRBJ1-2, with 10 bases lining up with TRBD1. V was clipped by 5 bases and J by 7 bases; unmatched bases: 10. The CDR3 has 15 amino acids. Germline loops: CDR1 SGHTA, CDR2 FQGNSA. The CDR3 DNA follows: TGTGCCAGCAGCCGGGACAGGGGAACGGCGAGTGGCTACACCTTC. It specifies CASSRDRGTASGYTF.

The genes are TRBV6-6 and TRBJ1-2; 7 bases agree with TRBD1. The CDR3 totals 16 residues. V gave up 9 bases and J gave up 0 bases; unmatched junction bases: 13. Germline V CDR1 and CDR2: MNHNY, SVGAGI (reference sequence). The CDR3 DNA reads TGTGCCAGTTCCCCCGGGGGACAGACCCCTAACTATGGCTACACCTTC. Translating it yields CASSPGGQTPNYGYTF.

The chain couples TRBV12-3 or TRBV12-4 to TRBJ1-2; D is unresolved. The CDR3 runs 13 residues. Between the trimmed V and J ends, which lost 5 bases and 1 base, there was a span of 8 bases. CDR3 coding DNA: TGTGCCAGCAGTGCGGGATTTAACTATGGCTACACCTTC. Translated, it gives CASSAGFNYGYTF.

J is TRBJ2-3 and V is TRBV19; TRBD2 might be the D (5 bases). Germline values: CDR1 LNHDA, CDR2 SQIVND (reference sequence). V was trimmed by 0 bases and J by 5 bases, leaving 9 bases between them. The CDR3 length is 14 residues. The CDR3, as DNA: TGTGCCAGTAGTATAGACTACCGGGGAGATACGCAGTATTTT. Protein sequence: CASSIDYRGDTQYF.

The chain uses TRBV6-5 and TRBJ1-2; TRBD1 agrees at 7 bases. Germline trimming cut 6 bases from V and 0 bases from J; bases unmatched to any gene: 4. The CDR3 spans 14 residues. Germline V gives CDR1 MNHEY, CDR2 SVGAGI. CDR3 sequence: CASRTGSTNYGYTF. The CDR3 DNA sequence: TGTGCCAGCAGGACAGGGTCCACTAACTATGGCTACACCTTC.

The genes are TRBV30 and TRBJ1-1; no firm D call. CDR3 length: 13 amino acids. V was shortened by 0 bases and J by 3 bases, with 8 bases between the two germline ends. The V gene's germline CDR1 is GTSNPN and CDR2 SVGIG (reference sequence). CDR3 sequence: CAWSVRGYTEAFF. CDR3 DNA: TGTGCCTGGAGTGTACGAGGGTACACTGAAGCTTTCTTT.

The chain carries TRBV27 and TRBJ1-6, with 9 bases aligning to TRBD1. The germline V gene has CDR1 MNHEY and CDR2 SMNVEV (reference sequence). The CDR3 has 13 amino acids. V shed 7 bases and J 7 bases; nucleotides not matched to a gene: 2. The CDR3 region has the DNA TGTGCCAGCAAGGGGACAGGGAATTCACCCCTCCACTTT. It encodes CASKGTGNSPLHF.

The chain combines TRBV11-1 with TRBJ2-3; no firm D call. CDR3 size: 11 residues. Germline V gene data show CDR1 as SGHAT and CDR2 as FQDESV (reference sequence). The V and J ends lost 7 bases and 4 bases respectively, with 6 bases between them. The DNA for the CDR3 is TGTGCCAGCACCTCGTCAGATACGCAGTATTTT. Residues: CASTSSDTQYF.